This TCR beta chain was sequenced in a study of shared clonotypes between healthy human individuals (dated by TCRdb to the early 2020s). About the investigation overall: Three men and two women, aged 18 to 49 years, made up the cohort. To estimate repertoire size and how much clonotype sharing occurs between individuals, the study deeply sequenced the blood TCR repertoires of about 5 healthy adults. Each donor's leukapheresis produced roughly between roughly 0.85 and 10 billion PBMCs. To increase sequencing depth and limit assay-specific biases, different laboratories used diverse techniques to prepare libraries and sequence TCR repertoires. For each donor, CD4 naive and CD4 memory were each run on three plates, CD8 naive on two plates, and CD8 memory on one plate. The study at large found these results: The genetic and exposure-history diversity represented was limited by the small number of donors. Incomplete sequencing was indicated by rarefaction of sorted-subset datasets, despite the large sequencing depth. Sampling was restricted to blood, and TCR repertoires in tissue are likely to differ from TCR repertoires in blood. Pairwise subsampling indicated that sequencing depth was expected to affect the degree of clonotype sharing among donors. Sharing across a few donors was observed for approximately 4.6% of naive CD4, 3% to 3.5% of naive CD8, over 2% of memory CD4, and over 0.3% of memory CD8 clonotypes. Larger estimated clonotype richness was generally found for naive subsets than for memory subsets. Higher generation probabilities were observed for clonotypes shared by all four sorted-subset donors than for non-shared clonotypes.

Regarding this clone: Its recognized antigen is unknown. The input lacks base qualities; no much larger clone sits a single base away.

Donors were healthy HIV-negative adults with no recently reported acute infections or vaccinations. All donors were Caucasian adults living in Nashville, Tennessee, USA. CD4+ T cells were enriched by magnetic negative selection; naive cells were then positively selected on CD45RA, and the negative fraction formed the memory subset. Blood was obtained by leukapheresis, after which PBMCs were separated by Ficoll-Histopaque density gradient centrifugation and cryopreserved in liquid nitrogen vapor phase. Analytical flow cytometry was used to check the purity and quantity of each magnetically sorted T cell population. From each sorted fraction, genomic DNA was isolated and quantified by UV absorbance on a Nanodrop 2000c. TCR CDR3 regions were amplified from genomic DNA by multiplex PCR using the deep immunoSEQ assay. Genomic DNA extracted from each cell subset was distributed evenly over all wells of several immunoSEQ 96-well plates, and each plate served as one replicate. For sorted subsets, each replicate PCR was loaded with roughly 200 ng genomic DNA, equivalent to approximately 33,000 T cell genomes. Purified libraries were measured with a Qubit 3.0 fluorometer, size-checked on a Bioanalyzer 2100, and measured again with the KAPA Library Quantification kit. Every immunoSEQ 96-well plate was sequenced on a dedicated single-read 150-cycle Illumina NextSeq 550 flow cell. Regarding the original processing steps: Because the immunoSEQ output included only junctional sequences and no quality scores, the filtering could not be the same as the filtering used for full-length reads. To assign V/J genes and CDR3, sequences were annotated against IMGT germline references using PyIR, a Python wrapper for IgBLAST v1.9. Reads with weak V/J assignments (E-value above 1e-6), missing CDR3, stop codons, out-of-frame junctions, or ambiguous translated residues were removed. A V3J clonotype was defined by an identical inferred V gene, J gene, and CDR3 amino acid sequence. Percentage overlap between repertoires was computed as shared unique clonotypes divided by the size of the smaller repertoire. RTK rarefaction, the Chao1 estimator, and Recon v2.1 estimates of unobserved clonotypes were used to assess repertoire richness. Generation probabilities were computed with OLGA for all TCRbeta clonotypes obtained by the gDNA method from several donors. TCRdb took this table from immuneACCESS and kept in-frame rearrangements with V and J called. Such tables lack part of the clones; where checked against another copy, unresolved V genes explain under half of the gap, and the rest is unexplained. V and J calls and clone size are those listed in that table; D and trimming were worked out from the DNA. Counted in this sample were 500,000 or so clones; about 96% of them appeared once. 0.05% to 0.08% of the sample is taken by the ten largest.

V is pruned by 4 bases and J by 6 bases, leaving 3 bases of the junction without a gene match. The CDR3 goes from the cysteine to the phenylalanine over 13 residues. Of the read, only the CDR3 DNA is kept; its 39 bases are in frame from base 1. From the germline V gene, CDR1 is KGHSH and CDR2 is LQKENI. Sequences were obtained from naive CD4+ T cells sorted from blood. Explained via the paper, the cell subset or site label denotes: CD45RA+ positively selected. The receptor chain draws on TRBV18 and TRBJ2-7, and TRBD1 aligns with 10 junction nucleotides. This TCR was recovered from a woman aged 25 to 39 in good health. The CDR3 region reads CASSRRDRGEQYF. The DNA reads as follows: TGTGCCAGCTCACGTCGGGACAGGGGCGAGCAGTACTTC.